These 4 T cell receptor beta chains were all obtained from the same sample, sequenced in a study of blood T cell repertoires in COVID-19. The data were produced by immunoSEQ multiplex PCR, yet TCRdb's version contains in-frame clones alone and is incomplete. The sample consists of about 220,000 clones, about 85% of them appearing once. The sample was peripheral blood. The receptors come from a man aged 35 to 55 with acute or convalescent COVID-19.

The V and J genes are TRBV7-9 and TRBJ1-1, with 7 bases lining up with TRBD1. Looked up from germline, CDR1 is SEHNR and CDR2 is FQNEAQ (reference sequence). This CDR3 has 16 residues. V lost 3 bases to trimming and J lost 1 base; unmatched junction nucleotides: 8. CDR3 protein: CASSFNTGVQNTEAFF. CDR3 in DNA: TGTGCCAGCAGCTTTAACACAGGGGTTCAGAACACTGAAGCTTTCTTT.

The rearrangement links TRBV13 to TRBJ1-6; TRBD1 agrees at 10 bases. Trimming at V came to 5 bases and at J to 10 bases, leaving 8 bases not matched to a gene. Per the germline V gene, CDR1 is PRHDT and CDR2 is FYEKMQ (reference sequence). The CDR3 consists of 15 residues. The CDR3, as DNA: TGTGCCAGCAGCCCCGGCGGGACAGGGGCGTCACCCCTCCACTTT. Protein product: CASSPGGTGASPLHF.

This clone was counted a single time. The chain couples TRBV7-8 to TRBJ2-5; 8 nucleotides match TRBD2. V dropped 5 bases and J dropped 4; count of bases not matched to a gene: 9. CDR1 is SGHVS and CDR2 is FQNEAQ in the germline V gene. This CDR3 comprises 15 residues. In DNA form, the CDR3 reads TGTGCCAGCAGCCCAAGCGGGAGTGTTAGAGAGACCCAGTACTTC. Translation: CASSPSGSVRETQYF.

Remarks on this clone: The limits of the CDR3 on the DNA are not certain, so only TCRdb's listed CDR3 is given. The V call is TRBV21-1, the J call TRBJ1-1. TRBV21-1 is a listed pseudogene. The CDR3 region is 14 residues in length, termini included. The CDR3: CASSKFGGGTEAFF.